Following are 10 T cell receptor beta chains from one sample sequenced in a study of read filtering for tumor transcriptome and immune sequencing. This library used roughly 430 ng RNA and molecular barcoded adaptors spanning alpha/delta and beta/gamma chains. MiXCR was run by TCRdb on the reads, yielding one entry per CDR3 protein. Seen here are some 120,000 distinct CDR3 sequences, approximately 13% observed once, and the top ten hold 9.5% to 12%. Material for sequencing was a population of CD138-negative cells sorted from bone marrow. These receptors came from a donor at least 40 years old with multiple myeloma.

This clonotype was counted a few times. A read error may explain this, as a much larger clone is one base away. The V and J genes are TRBV5-1 and TRBJ2-1; 8 bases match TRBD1. Germline trimming cut 10 bases from V and 3 bases from J; bases unmatched to any gene: 15. Germline V gene data show CDR1 as SGHRS and CDR2 as YFSETQ. The CDR3 covers 16 residues. The CDR3 bases are TGCGCCGGCAACCAGCAGGGGGCGACCGGCTACAATGAGCAGTTCTTC. Its translation is CAGNQQGATGYNEQFF.

This clonotype was detected many times. The V gene is TRBV7-2, the J gene TRBJ2-5, with 9 nucleotides matching TRBD2. Looked up from germline, CDR1 is SGHTA and CDR2 is FQGNSA. J gave up 3 bases and V 6 bases, and 14 bases lay outside the gene matches. This CDR3 has 17 amino acids. The CDR3 sequence is CASRLNSGGGVEETQYF. In nucleotides, the CDR3 is TGTGCCAGCAGGCTCAATTCCGGCGGGGGGGTGGAAGAGACCCAGTACTTC.

In its sample, this clonotype was seen a few times. The chain has TRBV27 and TRBJ2-7; D perhaps matches TRBD1 (8 bases). The CDR3 is 16 amino acids. The germline V gene has CDR1 MNHEY and CDR2 SMNVEV (reference sequence). The V end was cut by 6 bases, the J end by 7 bases, with 25 bases between. CDR3 DNA: TGTGCCAGCAGCCCACAGGGGGGGCCTCGTTCTGGTGAGCAGTACTTC. Translating gives CASSPQGGPRSGEQYF.

Remarks on this clonotype: Just one base apart from a much larger clone, this may be a read error. This rearrangement joins TRBV6-6 to TRBJ2-7; D is ambiguous. Deletions cut 0 bases from V and 0 bases from J, with 3 bases between. The CDR3 totals 13 residues. CDR1 MNHNY and CDR2 SVGAGI come from the germline V gene (reference sequence). The CDR3 reads CASSYSNSYEQYF. The DNA of the CDR3 is TGTGCCAGCAGTTACTCGAACTCCTACGAGCAGTACTTC.

Concerning this clonotype: Likely a read error: the CDR3 ends without its conserved phenylalanine or tryptophan. The chain links TRBV5-6 to TRBJ1-4, with 9 bases that match TRBD1. Germline CDR1 SGHDT, CDR2 YYEEEE. The length of the CDR3 is 15 residues. The CDR3 region is CAGSPRTGANEKLFL. The CDR3 DNA is TGTGCCGGCAGCCCTCGGACAGGGGCTAATGAAAAACTGTTTTTA.

This clonotype was detected many times. CDR3 protein: CASSYLGMNTEAFF. CDR3 sequence (DNA): TGTGCCAGCAGCTACCTAGGCATGAACACTGAAGCTTTCTTT. The rearrangement joins TRBV11-2 to TRBJ1-1, with D hard to call. V gave up 4 bases and J gave up 0 bases, with 9 bases separating them. CDR3 length: 14 residues. The V gene's germline CDR1 is SGHAT and CDR2 FQNNGV.

At least ten counts were recorded for this clonotype. The rearrangement uses TRBV28 and TRBJ2-7, with D hard to call. Germline CDR1 and CDR2: MDHEN and SYDVKM. Trimming cost V 4 bases and J 0 bases, with 16 bases left between them. The CDR3 length is 16 residues. DNA for the CDR3: TGTGCCAGCAGTTCCCAAACGACGTACAGCTCCTACGAGCAGTACTTC. Translated, it gives CASSSQTTYSSYEQYF.

This clonotype was seen repeatedly, ten times or more. V is TRBV27 and J is TRBJ2-3; 9 nucleotides match TRBD2. The CDR3 is made up of 16 amino acids. Germline V gene sequence: CDR1 MNHEY, CDR2 SMNVEV (reference sequence). The junction had 7 bases not matched to a gene; V was cut back by 4 bases and J by 2 bases. The CDR3 coding sequence is TGTGCCAGCAGTTCCCAGCGGGGGGCCGACACAGATACGCAGTATTTT. Encoded protein: CASSSQRGADTDTQYF.

In its sample, this clonotype was seen many times. This chain joins TRBV4-2 and TRBJ2-7; D might be TRBD1 (6 bases). Germline CDR1 LGHNA, CDR2 YNFKEQ. The CDR3 extends over 15 amino acids. Trimming removed 2 bases at V and 3 bases at J, with 14 bases between. DNA of the CDR3: TGTGCCAGCAGCCAAATCGGGACACAACGCTACGAGCAGTACTTC. Translated, it gives CASSQIGTQRYEQYF.

This clonotype was observed at least ten times. V and J are TRBV5-6 and TRBJ2-3, with D perhaps matching TRBD1 (5 bases). V lost 1 base and J 2 bases, leaving 14 bases between the germline ends. This CDR3 is 16 amino acids long. Germline V lookup: CDR1 SGHDT, CDR2 YYEEEE. CDR3 in amino acids: CASSLHAAGHTDTQYF. The CDR3 DNA reads TGTGCCAGCAGCTTGCATGCTGCCGGACACACAGATACGCAGTATTTT. The full variable domain, with the rest looked up from reference TRBV5-6 and TRBJ2-3, is DAGVTQSPTHLIKTRGQQVTLRCSPKSGHDTVSWYQQALGQGPQFIFQYYEEEERQRGNFPDRFSGHQFPNYSSELNVNALLLGDSALYLCASSLHAAGHTDTQYFGPGTRLTVL.